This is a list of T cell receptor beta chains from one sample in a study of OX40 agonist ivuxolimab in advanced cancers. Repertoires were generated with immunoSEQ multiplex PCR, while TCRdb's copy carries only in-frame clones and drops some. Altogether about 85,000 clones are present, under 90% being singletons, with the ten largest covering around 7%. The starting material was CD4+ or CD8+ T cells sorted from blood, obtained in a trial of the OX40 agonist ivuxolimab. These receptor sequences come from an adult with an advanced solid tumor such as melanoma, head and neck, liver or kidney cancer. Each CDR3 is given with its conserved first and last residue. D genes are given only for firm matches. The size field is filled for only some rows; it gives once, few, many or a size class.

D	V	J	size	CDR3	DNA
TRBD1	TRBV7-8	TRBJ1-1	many	CASSQGTGRGAFF	TGTGCCAGCAGCCAGGGGACAGGCCGGGGAGCTTTCTTT
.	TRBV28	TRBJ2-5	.	CASAGGQETQYF	TGTGCCAGCGCCGGGGGCCAAGAGACCCAGTACTTC
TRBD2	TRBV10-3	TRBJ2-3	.	CAIGPVSGVSTDTQYF	TGTGCCATCGGCCCGGTTAGCGGGGTTTCCACAGATACGCAGTATTTT
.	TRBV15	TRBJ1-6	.	CATSRVLAAKRYDSPLHF	TGTGCCACCAGCAGAGTTTTAGCCGCCAAACGGTATGATTCACCCCTCCACTTT
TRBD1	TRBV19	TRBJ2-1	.	CASTDQDRGLVNEQFF	TGTGCCAGTACCGATCAGGACAGGGGGCTCGTCAATGAGCAGTTCTTC
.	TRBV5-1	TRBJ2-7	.	CASSSGKEQYF	TGCGCCAGCAGCTCTGGAAAGGAGCAGTACTTC
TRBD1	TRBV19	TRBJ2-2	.	CASRRQGLNTGELFF	TGTGCCAGTAGGCGACAGGGCCTGAACACCGGGGAGCTGTTTTTT
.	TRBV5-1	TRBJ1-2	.	CASSPPRVGGYTF	TGCGCCAGCAGCCCCCCCAGGGTGGGGGGCTACACCTTC
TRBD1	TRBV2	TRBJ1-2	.	CASRGVQGNYGYTF	TGTGCCAGCAGGGGAGTACAGGGGAACTATGGCTACACCTTC
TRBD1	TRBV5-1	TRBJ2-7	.	CASSSSDRATYEQYF	TGCGCCAGCAGCTCGTCGGACAGGGCAACCTACGAGCAGTACTTC
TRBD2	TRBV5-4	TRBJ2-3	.	CASSLGLAGASDTQYF	TGTGCCAGCAGCTTGGGACTAGCGGGAGCGTCAGATACGCAGTATTTT
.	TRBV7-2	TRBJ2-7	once	CASSLALGTGYEQYF	TGTGCCAGCAGCTTAGCGCTAGGTACCGGCTACGAGCAGTACTTC
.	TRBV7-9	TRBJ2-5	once	CASSFYGSRSGDQETQYF	TGTGCCAGCAGCTTCTATGGTAGTCGTAGCGGAGACCAAGAGACCCAGTACTTC
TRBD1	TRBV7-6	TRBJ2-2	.	CASSLLARSGTVNTGELFF	TGTGCCAGCAGCTTATTGGCCCGGTCCGGGACAGTTAACACCGGGGAGCTGTTTTTT
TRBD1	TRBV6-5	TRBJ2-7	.	CASSYGQELYEQYF	TGTGCCAGCAGTTACGGACAGGAGCTCTACGAGCAGTACTTC
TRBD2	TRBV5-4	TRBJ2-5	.	CASTGRVLDQETQYF	TGTGCCAGCACCGGGAGGGTACTAGACCAAGAGACCCAGTACTTC
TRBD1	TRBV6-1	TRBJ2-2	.	CASSEADGTALTGELFF	TGTGCCAGCAGTGAAGCGGACGGGACAGCCCTGACCGGGGAGCTGTTTTTT
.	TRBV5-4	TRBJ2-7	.	CASTSGDRDYEQYF	TGTGCCAGCACCAGTGGGGATAGGGATTACGAGCAGTACTTC
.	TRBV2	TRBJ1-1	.	CASSIDPGHKNTEAFF	TGTGCCAGCAGTATTGACCCGGGACACAAGAACACTGAAGCTTTCTTT
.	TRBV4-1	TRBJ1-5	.	CASSQGGFQPQHF	TGCGCCAGCAGCCAAGGGGGGTTTCAGCCCCAGCATTTT
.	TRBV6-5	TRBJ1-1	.	CASSYAGISALAAFF	TGTGCCAGCAGTTACGCTGGTATTTCCGCGCTAGCAGCTTTCTTT
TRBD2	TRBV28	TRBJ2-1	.	CASSVAGNNEQFF	TGTGCCAGCTCGGTAGCGGGGAACAATGAGCAGTTCTTC
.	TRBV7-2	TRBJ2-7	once	CASSLDGTSSYEQYF	TGTGCCAGCAGCTTAGATGGAACTAGCAGCTACGAGCAGTACTTC
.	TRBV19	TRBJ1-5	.	CASSTRPPRQRSNQPQHF	TGTGCCAGTAGTACCCGCCCCCCGAGACAGCGGAGCAATCAGCCCCAGCATTTT
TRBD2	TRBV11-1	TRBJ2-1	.	CASSIIAGGGNEQFF	TGTGCCAGCAGCATCATAGCGGGAGGAGGAAATGAGCAGTTCTTC
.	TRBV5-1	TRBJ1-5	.	CASSQGGGGNQPQHF	TGCGCCAGCAGTCAAGGGGGAGGGGGCAATCAGCCCCAGCATTTT
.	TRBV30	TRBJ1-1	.	CAWSTRATEAFF	TGTGCCTGGAGTACTCGAGCAACTGAAGCTTTCTTT
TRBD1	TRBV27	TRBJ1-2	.	CASGRQGYYGYTF	TGTGCCAGCGGAAGACAGGGTTACTATGGCTACACCTTC
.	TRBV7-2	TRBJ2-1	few	CASSLGTEYNEQFF	TGTGCCAGCAGCTTAGGGACGGAGTACAATGAGCAGTTCTTC
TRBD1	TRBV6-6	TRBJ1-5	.	CASSPPDRAVHQPQHF	TGTGCCAGCAGTCCCCCCGACAGGGCTGTCCATCAGCCCCAGCATTTT
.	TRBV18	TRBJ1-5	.	CASSSDGNQPQHF	TGTGCCAGCTCATCCGATGGCAATCAGCCCCAGCATTTT
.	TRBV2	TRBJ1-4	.	CASRIRSINEKLFF	TGTGCCAGCCGGATCCGATCGATCAATGAAAAACTGTTTTTT
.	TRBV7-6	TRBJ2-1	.	CASSLGGPYNEQFF	TGTGCCAGCAGCTTAGGGGGGCCCTACAATGAGCAGTTCTTC
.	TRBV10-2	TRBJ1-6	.	CASKGGGSGNSPLHF	TGCGCCAGCAAGGGGGGCGGTTCGGGTAATTCACCCCTCCACTTT
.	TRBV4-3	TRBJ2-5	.	CASSQEKDLQETQYF	TGCGCCAGCAGCCAAGAAAAGGACCTACAAGAGACCCAGTACTTC
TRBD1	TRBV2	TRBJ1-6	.	CASSWDRGINSPLHF	TGTGCCAGCAGTTGGGACAGGGGGATTAATTCACCCCTCCACTTT
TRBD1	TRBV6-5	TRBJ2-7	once	CASSSSWDRGLYEQYF	TGTGCCAGCAGTTCGTCCTGGGACAGGGGGCTATACGAGCAGTACTTC
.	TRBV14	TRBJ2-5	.	CASSHYGLPKETQYF	TGTGCCAGCAGCCATTACGGACTACCCAAAGAGACCCAGTACTTC
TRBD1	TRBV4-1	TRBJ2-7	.	CASSQVILAQGAIYEQYF	TGCGCCAGCAGCCAAGTTATACTGGCGCAGGGGGCGATCTACGAGCAGTACTTC
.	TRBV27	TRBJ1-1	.	CASTSVAGSEAFF	TGTGCCAGCACATCGGTCGCGGGGAGTGAAGCTTTCTTT